These 27 T cell receptor beta chains share one sample of origin, sequenced in a study of blood T cell repertoires in COVID-19. The assay was immunoSEQ multiplex PCR, and TCRdb's table has in-frame clones only and misses some. The sample yields 200,000 or so clones, 80% to 90% seen once. The sample comprised peripheral blood. The receptors shown here come from a man in his sixties or seventies with active or convalescent COVID-19.

The chain links TRBV11-3 to TRBJ2-7; D gene uncertain. CDR3 length: 13 residues. V lost 5 bases, J lost 6 bases, and 14 bases lay in between. Germline V gene sequence: CDR1 SGHNT, CDR2 YENEEA. The CDR3 sequence: CASSLSAVGEQYF. Written as DNA, the CDR3 is TGTGCCAGCAGCCTTTCGGCGGTTGGCGAGCAGTACTTC.

V usage is TRBV10-1 and J usage is TRBJ2-2, with TRBD1 identical over 7 bases. V lost 6 bases, J lost 0 bases, and 4 bases stayed unmatched. The germline V gene encodes CDR1 WNHNN and CDR2 SYGVQD (reference sequence). The CDR3 contains 15 residues. Here the CDR3 DNA reads TGCGCCAGCAGCACCGGGACAGCGAACACCGGGGAGCTGTTTTTT. Protein product: CASSTGTANTGELFF.

This clone was seen just once. The chain joins TRBV28 to TRBJ1-6; 8 nucleotides line up with TRBD1. The V and J ends lost 11 bases and 10 bases, in that order; junction bases with no gene match: 7. The CDR3 runs to 12 residues. CDR1 is MDHEN, CDR2 SYDVKM, per germline. Written as DNA, the CDR3 is TGTGCCCTTGGACAGGGCAAATCACCCCTCCACTTT. It specifies CALGQGKSPLHF.

This chain joins TRBV2 and TRBJ2-3; 9 nucleotides line up with TRBD2. Germline CDR1 reads SNHLY; CDR2 reads FYNNEI. The CDR3 sequence is 16 residues long. J lost 3 bases, V lost 4 bases, and 8 bases had no gene match. The CDR3 region is CASSGVKAGGTDTQYF. The CDR3 DNA reads TGTGCCAGCAGTGGAGTTAAGGCGGGGGGGACAGATACGCAGTATTTT.

The rearrangement links TRBV5-1 to TRBJ2-7, with 8 bases aligning to TRBD1. Germline lookup yields CDR1 SGHRS and CDR2 YFSETQ. This CDR3 contains 13 residues. V lost 1 base and J lost 7; bases outside the gene matches: 4. The CDR3 spells CASSLTGDREQYF. CDR3 nucleotides: TGCGCCAGCAGCTTGACCGGGGACAGGGAGCAGTACTTC.

This chain joins TRBV5-1 and TRBJ2-3, with D tentatively TRBD1 (5 bases). V lost 4 bases, J lost 0 bases, and 15 bases lay in between. CDR1 is SGHRS and CDR2 is YFSETQ in the germline V gene. The CDR3 runs to 16 residues. This CDR3 is CASSLSRTTSTDTQYF. DNA for the CDR3: TGCGCCAGCAGCCTGTCTCGGACAACCAGCACAGATACGCAGTATTTT.

This chain connects TRBV4-3 to TRBJ2-3; maybe TRBD2 (5 bases). V was clipped by 1 base and J by 1 base, with 21 bases between them. The CDR3 totals 19 residues. The V gene's germline CDR1 is LGHNA and CDR2 YSLEER. The CDR3 here is CASSQGFEGTLLGTDTQYF. In DNA, the CDR3 is TGCGCCAGCAGCCAAGGGTTTGAGGGAACGCTACTAGGCACAGATACGCAGTATTTT.

The chain is built from TRBV2 and TRBJ1-2, with a tentative D call TRBD1 (6 bases). CDR1 is SNHLY, CDR2 FYNNEI, per germline. CDR3 length: 15 residues. Trimming cost V 1 base and J 5 bases, with 14 bases left between them. This CDR3 is CASSEVPDRAYGYTF. DNA of the CDR3: TGTGCCAGCAGTGAAGTACCGGACAGAGCATATGGCTACACCTTC.

J is TRBJ2-1 and V is TRBV29-1; a weak D match, TRBD1 (5 bases). The germline V gene encodes CDR1 SQVTM and CDR2 ANQGSEA. V lost 2 bases, J lost 7 bases, and 9 bases lay in between. The CDR3 length is 12 residues. CDR3 region: CSVEPGLNEQFF. The CDR3 coding sequence is TGCAGCGTTGAACCAGGGCTGAATGAGCAGTTCTTC.

This clone was counted once. The chain has TRBV11-2 and TRBJ1-3; D not resolved. The germline V gene has CDR1 SGHAT and CDR2 FQNNGV. The CDR3 runs 15 residues. V lost 1 base and J lost 2, with 9 bases in between. The CDR3 is CASSLGNRPGNTIYF. CDR3 sequence (DNA): TGTGCCAGCAGCTTAGGTAACAGACCTGGAAACACCATATATTTT.

This clone was recorded only once. CDR3 coding DNA: TGTGCCAGCACACAGGGGGGAAGCTCCTACGAGCAGTACTTC. As protein: CASTQGGSSYEQYF. The V call is TRBV6-6, the J call TRBJ2-7, with 8 bases identical to TRBD1. Trimming removed 7 bases from V and 0 bases from J; junction bases left unmatched: 5. CDR1 and CDR2 from the germline V gene are MNHNY and SVGAGI (reference sequence). CDR3 length: 14 residues.

V gene TRBV19 combines with J gene TRBJ1-6, with D unresolved. Germline CDR1 is LNHDA and CDR2 is SQIVND (reference sequence). The ends were cut back, 4 bases at V and 14 bases at J, with 18 bases in the middle. The CDR3 contains 14 residues. The CDR3 is CASSTVAVGSALHF. CDR3 DNA sequence: TGTGCCAGTAGTACTGTTGCGGTTGGCTCGGCCCTCCACTTT. The entire variable domain, with the rest obtained from reference TRBV19 and TRBJ1-6, is as follows: DGGITQSPKYLFRKEGQNVTLSCEQNLNHDAMYWYRQDPGQGLRLIYYSQIVNDFQKGDIAEGYSVSREKKESFPLTVTSAQKNPTAFYLCASSTVAVGSALHFGNGTRLTVT.

The chain combines TRBV11-2 with TRBJ2-7; possibly TRBD2 for D (5 bases). Germline V gives CDR1 SGHAT, CDR2 FQNNGV. V lost 1 base, J lost 2 bases, and 12 bases lay in between. This CDR3 is 15 amino acids long. CDR3 region: CASSLVEGAPYEQYF. The CDR3 bases are TGTGCCAGCAGCTTAGTCGAGGGAGCGCCCTACGAGCAGTACTTC.

This rearrangement joins TRBV5-1 to TRBJ2-2; TRBD1 agrees at 9 bases. The CDR3 totals 16 residues. Germline lookup yields CDR1 SGHRS and CDR2 YFSETQ. V shed 4 bases and J 2 bases; nucleotides not matched to a gene: 6. The CDR3 nucleotides read TGCGCCAGCAGCGAACAGGGGGCGCGAAACACCGGGGAGCTGTTTTTT. Its translation is CASSEQGARNTGELFF.

The rearrangement joins TRBV27 to TRBJ1-6; the match to TRBD1 covers 7 bases. CDR1 and CDR2 from the germline V gene are MNHEY and SMNVEV (reference sequence). Losses at the gene ends were 7 bases for V and 5 bases for J; bases not matched to a gene: 8. The CDR3 runs to 15 residues. CDR3 nucleotide sequence: TGTGCCAGCAAAAATGACAGGGTGGATAATTCACCCCTCCACTTT. Encoded protein: CASKNDRVDNSPLHF.

The CDR3 sequence is CASSVGGVRADTQYF. Here the CDR3 DNA reads TGTGCCAGCAGTGTGGGAGGGGTAAGGGCAGATACGCAGTATTTT. This chain joins TRBV2 and TRBJ2-3, with 7 bases identical to TRBD2. V lost 4 bases and J lost 4; bases outside the gene matches: 8. The CDR3 spans 15 residues. CDR1 is SNHLY and CDR2 is FYNNEI in the germline V gene.

The chain links TRBV6-1 to TRBJ2-6; TRBD2 aligns across 8 bases. V was pared by 4 bases and J by 1 base, with 9 bases of the junction left unmatched. The CDR3 is 18 amino acids. Germline values: CDR1 MNHNS, CDR2 SASEGT. The CDR3 region has the DNA TGTGCCAGCAGTGGCGTACGGGGGGGCGTATCTGGGGCCAACGTCCTGACTTTC. The encoded protein is CASSGVRGGVSGANVLTF.

This chain joins TRBV6-2 or TRBV6-3 and TRBJ1-1; TRBD1 matches 7 bases. The CDR3 totals 13 residues. V trimming: 5 bases; J trimming: 4 bases; junction bases outside the gene matches: 4. Germline V gives CDR1 MNHEY, CDR2 SVGEGT. DNA of the CDR3: TGTGCCAGCAGTGGACAGGCCGGCACTGAAGCTTTCTTT. It yields the protein CASSGQAGTEAFF.

This chain connects TRBV28 to TRBJ2-5, with TRBD1 matching 7 bases. V shed 5 bases and J 6 bases; nucleotides not matched to a gene: 0. Germline V gene lookup returns CDR1 MDHEN and CDR2 SYDVKM. The CDR3 is made up of 11 amino acids. CDR3 amino acids: CASSRGQTQYF. CDR3 nucleotides: TGTGCCAGCAGTAGGGGGCAGACCCAGTACTTC.

On this clone: Different DNA sequences within this sample yield the same CDR3. The chain joins TRBV5-1 to TRBJ2-2; D perhaps matches TRBD1 (7 bases). Trimming removed 0 bases at V and 4 bases at J, with 10 bases between. The length of the CDR3 is 15 residues. Germline V gives CDR1 SGHRS, CDR2 YFSETQ. CDR3 sequence reads: CASSLDQGGTGELFF. The CDR3 bases are TGCGCCAGCAGCTTGGACCAGGGGGGCACCGGGGAGCTGTTTTTT. Combining the CDR3 with reference TRBV5-1 and TRBJ2-2 gives the whole variable domain KAGVTQTPRYLIKTRGQQVTLSCSPISGHRSVSWYQQTPGQGLQFLFEYFSETQRNKGNFPGRFSGRQFSNSRSEMNVSTLELGDSALYLCASSLDQGGTGELFFGEGSRLTVL.

The chain has TRBV27 and TRBJ1-2, with a tentative D call TRBD1 (5 bases). Trimming cost V 3 bases and J 0 bases, with 11 bases left between them. There are 15 residues in the CDR3. The germline V gene encodes CDR1 MNHEY and CDR2 SMNVEV (reference sequence). The CDR3 loop is CASSLGRHANYGYTF. In DNA, the CDR3 is TGTGCCAGCAGTTTGGGGCGGCACGCTAACTATGGCTACACCTTC.

The CDR3 is CASSHFTGELFF. In DNA, the CDR3 is TGTGCCAGCAGCCACTTCACCGGGGAGCTGTTTTTT. This chain connects TRBV7-2 to TRBJ2-2; D ambiguous. V lost 5 bases and J lost 4, with 5 bases in between. The CDR3 is made up of 12 amino acids. The V gene's germline CDR1 is SGHTA and CDR2 FQGNSA.

This clone was counted a few times. This chain links TRBV9 with TRBJ1-4; D is possibly TRBD1 (5 bases). The CDR3 loop spans 17 amino acids. Germline loops: CDR1 SGDLS, CDR2 YYNGEE. The V end lost 0 bases, the J end lost 3 bases, and 15 bases lay between the germline ends. The CDR3 DNA follows: TGTGCCAGCAGCGTAGGTACGGGGGGACCGGCTAATGAAAAACTGTTTTTT. Its translation: CASSVGTGGPANEKLFF.

The chain recombines TRBV5-6 with TRBJ2-7; 9 bases align to TRBD1. CDR3 length: 16 amino acids. Trimming cost V 5 bases and J 3 bases; bases outside gene matches: 12. Germline CDR1 reads SGHDT; CDR2 reads YYEEEE. CDR3 coding DNA: TGTGCCAGCAGTTGGGGGAATCCGACAGGGGGCTACGAGCAGTACTTC. It yields the protein CASSWGNPTGGYEQYF.

The chain employs TRBV5-1 and TRBJ2-2, with D possibly matching TRBD2 (5 bases). V was cut by 1 base and J by 0 bases, with 10 bases left in between. Germline CDR1 is SGHRS and CDR2 is YFSETQ. This CDR3 region has 16 residues. The CDR3 loop is CASSLRGPPNTGELFF. In DNA form, the CDR3 reads TGCGCCAGCAGCTTGAGAGGGCCACCGAACACCGGGGAGCTGTTTTTT.

The V and J genes are TRBV14 and TRBJ2-6, with D unresolved. Germline V gene data show CDR1 as SGHDN and CDR2 as FVKESK. With 2 bases removed from V and 0 bases from J, the gap between germline ends came to 5 bases. The CDR3 consists of 15 residues. The CDR3 nucleotides are TGTGCCAGCAGCCAAATAAACTCTGGGGCCAACGTCCTGACTTTC. Its protein is CASSQINSGANVLTF.

The chain carries TRBV6-5 and TRBJ1-1; D is perhaps TRBD1 (6 bases). There are 16 residues in the CDR3. The germline V gene encodes CDR1 MNHEY and CDR2 SVGAGI. Trimming shortened V by 4 bases and J by 0 bases, and 15 bases separated the two germline ends. The CDR3 nucleotides are TGTGCCAGCAGTTCCGGGACACCTCAGATGAACACTGAAGCTTTCTTT. Protein: CASSSGTPQMNTEAFF.